The next 2 T cell receptor beta chains were all read from a single sample in a study of blood T cell repertoires in COVID-19. The repertoire was sequenced with immunoSEQ multiplex PCR; TCRdb's copy has only in-frame clones and lacks some. Of 150,000 to 200,000 clones listed, around 77% were seen once; the top ten hold approximately 15%. Sequenced input: peripheral blood. These receptors all stem from a man aged 60 to 75 with active or convalescent COVID-19.

The sample holds one count of this clone. The V gene is TRBV7-8, the J gene TRBJ1-3; maybe TRBD1 (5 bases). Germline V gene lookup returns CDR1 SGHVS and CDR2 FQNEAQ. Trimming took 0 bases from V and 1 from J, leaving 10 bases between them. The length of the CDR3 is 16 residues. The CDR3 DNA is TGTGCCAGCAGCTTAGCAGGGGTTAGGTCTGGAAACACCATATATTTT. The encoded protein is CASSLAGVRSGNTIYF.

This chain links TRBV7-2 with TRBJ2-5; D is unresolved. Trimming cost V 2 bases and J 4 bases, with 5 bases left between them. The germline V gene encodes CDR1 SGHTA and CDR2 FQGNSA. The CDR3 length is 12 residues. The CDR3 coding sequence is TGTGCCAGCAGCTTAAACGGAGAGACCCAGTACTTC. Amino acid sequence: CASSLNGETQYF.